The rows below give T cell receptor beta chains drawn from one sample of a study of a mutant IDH1 vaccine in newly diagnosed glioma. For these TCRs, the target antigens are not known. Profiled with immunoSEQ multiplex PCR; TCRdb holds only in-frame clones, not every one. The table includes fewer than 55,000 clones, 65% detected once. The source was peripheral blood mononuclear cells (PBMCs), collected from a glioma patient whose treatment included an IDH1 peptide vaccine. These receptors originate from a man aged 35 to 55 with glioma. Some clones in this sample may be carry-over from other donors' samples. The CDR3 runs from the conserved cysteine through the conserved F or W. Fields, in order: D gene, V gene, clone size, J gene, CDR3 DNA, CDR3 protein. A D gene is named only where the DNA matches it firmly. Rows give clone size only sometimes, using once, few, many, or a class for an expanded clone.

D gene: .; V gene: TRBV7-2; clone size: .; J gene: TRBJ1-2; CDR3 DNA: TGTGCCAGCAGCTCAAGGTGGGGGGCTGATGGCTACACCTTC; CDR3 protein: CASSSRWGADGYTF
D gene: .; V gene: TRBV2; clone size: few; J gene: TRBJ1-1; CDR3 DNA: TGTGCCAGCAGAGGACAGTTCAACACTGAAGCTTTCTTT; CDR3 protein: CASRGQFNTEAFF
D gene: TRBD2; V gene: TRBV15; clone size: medium-sized; J gene: TRBJ2-1; CDR3 DNA: TGTGCCACCAGCAGGGCTAGCGGGGGGGATTACAATGAGCAGTTCTTC; CDR3 protein: CATSRASGGDYNEQFF
D gene: .; V gene: TRBV18; clone size: few; J gene: TRBJ1-1; CDR3 DNA: TGTGCCAGCTCACCGAACGGCCCTGAAGCTTTCTTT; CDR3 protein: CASSPNGPEAFF
D gene: TRBD1; V gene: TRBV5-4; clone size: .; J gene: TRBJ2-7; CDR3 DNA: TGTGCCAGCAGCTTACTACTACTCCGGGACCAGGGGGCGGAGCAGTACTTC; CDR3 protein: CASSLLLLRDQGAEQYF
D gene: TRBD2; V gene: TRBV6-6; clone size: .; J gene: TRBJ2-5; CDR3 DNA: TGTGCCAGCAGAACCGGGACTAGCGGGAAAGAGACCCAGTACTTC; CDR3 protein: CASRTGTSGKETQYF
D gene: .; V gene: TRBV29-1; clone size: few; J gene: TRBJ1-4; CDR3 DNA: TGCAGCGTTCGACGCGAAGGTGGTGAAAAACTGTTTTTT; CDR3 protein: CSVRREGGEKLFF
D gene: .; V gene: TRBV14; clone size: .; J gene: TRBJ2-6; CDR3 DNA: TGTGCCAGCAGCCAGGAGGGTGCTGGGGCCAACGTCCTGACTTTC; CDR3 protein: CASSQEGAGANVLTF
D gene: .; V gene: TRBV2; clone size: .; J gene: TRBJ1-5; CDR3 DNA: TGTGCCAGCAGTAAAGGGCCGCCTGGGGGCAATCAGCCCCAGCATTTT; CDR3 protein: CASSKGPPGGNQPQHF
D gene: .; V gene: TRBV5-4; clone size: .; J gene: TRBJ2-3; CDR3 DNA: TGTGCCAGCAGTTTAGCGGCCGGGACAGATACGCAGTATTTT; CDR3 protein: CASSLAAGTDTQYF
D gene: TRBD1; V gene: TRBV7-9; clone size: .; J gene: TRBJ1-2; CDR3 DNA: TGTGCCAGCAGCTTAGGGACAGGGAACTATGGCTACACCTTC; CDR3 protein: CASSLGTGNYGYTF
D gene: .; V gene: TRBV7-9; clone size: .; J gene: TRBJ1-2; CDR3 DNA: TGTGCCAGCAGCTTAGGCACAAACTATGGCTACACCTTC; CDR3 protein: CASSLGTNYGYTF
D gene: .; V gene: TRBV4-1; clone size: few; J gene: TRBJ1-2; CDR3 DNA: TGCGCCAGCAGCCCACCTACAGGTTCTAACTATGGCTACACCTTC; CDR3 protein: CASSPPTGSNYGYTF
D gene: TRBD1; V gene: TRBV18; clone size: .; J gene: TRBJ2-7; CDR3 DNA: TGTGCCAGCTCACTTGGGACAGGGGCCTACGAGCAGTACTTC; CDR3 protein: CASSLGTGAYEQYF
D gene: TRBD2; V gene: TRBV5-1; clone size: .; J gene: TRBJ2-1; CDR3 DNA: TGCGCCAGCAGCCAACTAGCGGGGGGCTACAATGAGCAGTTCTTC; CDR3 protein: CASSQLAGGYNEQFF
D gene: TRBD1; V gene: TRBV29-1; clone size: .; J gene: TRBJ1-1; CDR3 DNA: TGCAGCGTTCGGACAGGGCGCATGAACACTGAAGCTTTCTTT; CDR3 protein: CSVRTGRMNTEAFF
D gene: .; V gene: TRBV4-1; clone size: .; J gene: TRBJ2-5; CDR3 DNA: TGCGCCAGCAGCCGATGGGGAGTCCGGGACCAAGAGACCCAGTACTTC; CDR3 protein: CASSRWGVRDQETQYF
D gene: TRBD2; V gene: TRBV27; clone size: .; J gene: TRBJ2-5; CDR3 DNA: TGTGCCAGCAGCGGGTGGGCTAGCGGAGCACAAGAGACCCAGTACTTC; CDR3 protein: CASSGWASGAQETQYF
D gene: .; V gene: TRBV12-5; clone size: .; J gene: TRBJ1-2; CDR3 DNA: TGTGCTAGTGGTTTGGACGAGGTAGGACCCTCTAGCTTC; CDR3 protein: CASGLDEVGPSSF
D gene: .; V gene: TRBV5-4; clone size: .; J gene: TRBJ2-1; CDR3 DNA: TGTGCCAGCAGCCGTGGGCCGGATTCCCAGGGCAATGAGCAGTTCTTC; CDR3 protein: CASSRGPDSQGNEQFF
D gene: .; V gene: TRBV5-5; clone size: .; J gene: TRBJ2-1; CDR3 DNA: TGTGCCAGCAGCTTGGGGCTTGGGACCAACCCAGGCGATGAGCAGTTCTTC; CDR3 protein: CASSLGLGTNPGDEQFF
D gene: .; V gene: TRBV19; clone size: .; J gene: TRBJ1-3; CDR3 DNA: TGTGCCAGCGCAGGGCTAGGTGGAAACACCATATATTTT; CDR3 protein: CASAGLGGNTIYF
D gene: .; V gene: TRBV4-1; clone size: .; J gene: TRBJ1-1; CDR3 DNA: TGCGCCAGCAGCCAAGACAGGGGATTCACTGAAGCTTTCTTT; CDR3 protein: CASSQDRGFTEAFF
D gene: .; V gene: TRBV18; clone size: .; J gene: TRBJ2-5; CDR3 DNA: TGTGCCAGCTCACCACCGTTCGGGGACCAAGAGACCCAGTACTTC; CDR3 protein: CASSPPFGDQETQYF
D gene: TRBD1; V gene: TRBV4-2; clone size: .; J gene: TRBJ2-7; CDR3 DNA: TGTGCCAGCAGCCCCCGGGACAGTGGCCCCTACGAGCAGTACTTC; CDR3 protein: CASSPRDSGPYEQYF
D gene: .; V gene: TRBV18; clone size: few; J gene: TRBJ1-1; CDR3 DNA: TGTGCCAGCTCTCGTGGGACTAACACTGAAGCTTTCTTT; CDR3 protein: CASSRGTNTEAFF
D gene: .; V gene: TRBV5-1; clone size: .; J gene: TRBJ1-2; CDR3 DNA: TGCGCCAGCAGCTTAGCGGCAGGGGTCAACTATGGCTACACCTTC; CDR3 protein: CASSLAAGVNYGYTF
D gene: TRBD1; V gene: TRBV5-1; clone size: .; J gene: TRBJ2-5; CDR3 DNA: TGCGCCAGCAGCTTGGGGGGACAGCGAGAAGAGACCCAGTACTTC; CDR3 protein: CASSLGGQREETQYF
D gene: .; V gene: TRBV6-5; clone size: once; J gene: TRBJ2-6; CDR3 DNA: TGTGCCAGCAGTTACGGTACCTCTGGGGCCAACGTCCTGACTTTC; CDR3 protein: CASSYGTSGANVLTF
D gene: .; V gene: TRBV29-1; clone size: .; J gene: TRBJ2-7; CDR3 DNA: TGCAGCGTTTCGTTTCGGACAGCTCCTTACGAGCAGTACTTC; CDR3 protein: CSVSFRTAPYEQYF
D gene: TRBD1; V gene: TRBV6-5; clone size: once; J gene: TRBJ2-6; CDR3 DNA: TGTGCCAGCAGATCAACAGGGGCTGGGGCCAACGTCCTGACTTTC; CDR3 protein: CASRSTGAGANVLTF
D gene: .; V gene: TRBV2; clone size: few; J gene: TRBJ2-5; CDR3 DNA: TGTGCCAGCAGTGACCGGGGACCAGAGACCCAGTACTTC; CDR3 protein: CASSDRGPETQYF
D gene: .; V gene: TRBV30; clone size: .; J gene: TRBJ2-6; CDR3 DNA: TGTGCCTGGACCGGACAGAGAAGCCGCTCTGGGGCCAACGTCCTGACTTTC; CDR3 protein: CAWTGQRSRSGANVLTF
D gene: TRBD1; V gene: TRBV7-9; clone size: .; J gene: TRBJ1-6; CDR3 DNA: TGTGCCAGCAGCCTCGGGACAGGGGAGTACTCACCCCTCCACTTT; CDR3 protein: CASSLGTGEYSPLHF
D gene: .; V gene: TRBV5-1; clone size: .; J gene: TRBJ2-5; CDR3 DNA: TGCGCCAGCATGCCCCCCAACGTAGAGACCCAGTACTTC; CDR3 protein: CASMPPNVETQYF
D gene: .; V gene: TRBV5-8; clone size: .; J gene: TRBJ2-7; CDR3 DNA: TGTGCCAGCAGCTCCGGGGTCCCTGGGCAGTACTTC; CDR3 protein: CASSSGVPGQYF
D gene: TRBD1; V gene: TRBV29-1; clone size: few; J gene: TRBJ1-1; CDR3 DNA: TGCAGCGTTGACCACCCAGGGGGAGCTTTCTTT; CDR3 protein: CSVDHPGGAFF
D gene: .; V gene: TRBV6-6; clone size: .; J gene: TRBJ1-2; CDR3 DNA: TGTGCCAGCAGTTTTCTACAGGGCTACTATGGCTACACCTTC; CDR3 protein: CASSFLQGYYGYTF
D gene: .; V gene: TRBV11-2; clone size: .; J gene: TRBJ2-3; CDR3 DNA: TGTGCCAGCAGCTTAGCACGGGGAACCTCAGATACGCAGTATTTT; CDR3 protein: CASSLARGTSDTQYF
D gene: TRBD2; V gene: TRBV9; clone size: .; J gene: TRBJ2-7; CDR3 DNA: TGTGCCAGCAGCGTATCTGGGGGGGGTTACGAGCAGTACTTC; CDR3 protein: CASSVSGGGYEQYF
D gene: .; V gene: TRBV19; clone size: .; J gene: TRBJ1-2; CDR3 DNA: TGTGCCAGTAGTATCCCAGGGAGGAACTATGGCTACACCTTC; CDR3 protein: CASSIPGRNYGYTF
D gene: .; V gene: TRBV9; clone size: few; J gene: TRBJ1-3; CDR3 DNA: TGTGCCAGCAGCGTATACAGGGACTCTGGAAACACCATATATTTT; CDR3 protein: CASSVYRDSGNTIYF
D gene: .; V gene: TRBV10-1; clone size: .; J gene: TRBJ2-1; CDR3 DNA: TGCGCCAGCAGTGAGTCGCTGGGGAATGAGCAGTTCTTC; CDR3 protein: CASSESLGNEQFF
D gene: .; V gene: TRBV19; clone size: few; J gene: TRBJ1-5; CDR3 DNA: TGTGCCAGTGGCGGGTCTCAGCCCCAGCATTTT; CDR3 protein: CASGGSQPQHF
D gene: .; V gene: TRBV7-9; clone size: .; J gene: TRBJ1-4; CDR3 DNA: TGTGCCAGCAGCTCGTTCACGGGGGCTTACGAAAAACTGTTTTTT; CDR3 protein: CASSSFTGAYEKLFF
D gene: .; V gene: TRBV19; clone size: few; J gene: TRBJ1-4; CDR3 DNA: TGTGCCAGTAGCCTCCCGGCGGGTTCGGGTGAAAAACTGTTTTTT; CDR3 protein: CASSLPAGSGEKLFF
D gene: .; V gene: TRBV5-4; clone size: .; J gene: TRBJ2-3; CDR3 DNA: TGTGCCAGCAGCCGTTCCCCGCCAGATACGCAGTATTTT; CDR3 protein: CASSRSPPDTQYF
D gene: TRBD2; V gene: TRBV10-2; clone size: once; J gene: TRBJ2-7; CDR3 DNA: TGCGCCAGCAGGAGCACGGCTAGCGGGGGGGACGAGCAGTACTTC; CDR3 protein: CASRSTASGGDEQYF
D gene: TRBD1; V gene: TRBV6-6; clone size: .; J gene: TRBJ2-3; CDR3 DNA: TGTGCCAGCAGTTACCTGGGACAGTCCCCAGATACGCAGTATTTT; CDR3 protein: CASSYLGQSPDTQYF
D gene: .; V gene: TRBV11-2; clone size: .; J gene: TRBJ2-5; CDR3 DNA: TGTGCCAGCAGCCACATAGAAGAGACCCAGTACTTC; CDR3 protein: CASSHIEETQYF
D gene: TRBD1; V gene: TRBV10-3; clone size: .; J gene: TRBJ2-1; CDR3 DNA: TGTGCCATCAGCTCGACAGGGTTCAATGAGCAGTTCTTC; CDR3 protein: CAISSTGFNEQFF
D gene: TRBD2; V gene: TRBV7-8; clone size: .; J gene: TRBJ2-7; CDR3 DNA: TGTGCCACCTTTAGCGGGGGTAGCTCCTACGAGCAGTACTTC; CDR3 protein: CATFSGGSSYEQYF